This TCR beta chain derives from a study of T cell responses to AZD1222 COVID-19 vaccine (dated by TCRdb to the early 2020s). In the study overall: AZD1222 recipients given second doses at about 4 weeks or at about 12 weeks were pooled, since spike-specific TCR depth and breadth were not found to differ between the two schedules. TCR sequencing was performed for about 250 trial participants, of whom roughly 200 were given two doses of AZD1222 and approximately 25 were given two doses of MenACWY control vaccine. Trial participants were enrolled into age subgroups of 18-55, 56-69 and 70-plus years, which contained about 160, 30 and 59 TCR-sequenced participants, respectively. Study-level results and caveats: CD4 TCRs associated with the vaccine covered the entire spike protein, and the dominant responses were in regions 160-218 and 743-854. Conclusions about previously exposed vaccinees were limited because only six AZD1222 recipients were SARS-CoV-2 seropositive at baseline. Participants were mostly white British and included more females than males, and it was suggested by the authors that clonal diversity may have been underestimated. No day 14 peak-response samples were available, so repertoires were characterized only after the peak T cell response. Reportedly, close to half of the unique spike-specific TCRs recognized epitopes lying outside the regions that are mutated in the B.1.351 and B.1.1.7 variants. The 56-69-year group was small, and its depth increase did not reach significance, likely because of low power. Spike-specific TCR breadth and depth rose significantly after two AZD1222 doses compared with day 0 and with MenACWY recipients.

To note about this clone: Its antigen specificity is not known. No base qualities exist here, and no much larger clone lies one base off it.

The time point label here, explained by the study, means: baseline before first vaccination. Vaccinee samples came from UK trials COV001 and COV002, including a single-blind randomized controlled phase 2/3 trial of AZD1222 (ChAdOx1 nCoV-19) in healthy adults. For TCRbeta chain sequencing, PBMC samples from trial participants were taken at day 0 and at day 28 after the second dose. The CDR3 regions of human TCRbeta chains were subjected to immunosequencing. As for the original processing: Repertoire TCRs were matched against a reference library of SARS-CoV-2-specific TCRs generated with the MIRA antigen-specificity platform. Breadth was defined as the fraction of unique TCRs that were SARS-CoV-2-associated. Depth was defined as the fraction of total T cells that were SARS-CoV-2-associated. Using the MIRA data, each spike-specific TCR was assigned both to the spike region to which the TCR was reactive and to a CD4 or CD8 class. Log10-transformed breadth and depth values were compared by one-way ANOVA with Sidak's multiple comparisons tests. The clones in this table, taken by TCRdb from immuneACCESS, are in-frame only. Not every clone is retained; where verified, under half of the shortfall comes from an unresolved V gene, and the cause of the rest is unknown. V and J calls plus clone size are reproduced from that table; the DNA served to infer D and trimming. The sample table records approximately 120,000 clones; around 90% of these occur just once. Of the sample, 4% to 4.5% is held by the ten largest clones.

The CDR3 measures 14 amino acids from cysteine to phenylalanine. Only CDR3 DNA is held: 42 bases, read in frame from base 1. The germline V gene supplies CDR1 SGDLS and CDR2 YYNGEE. The trim is 0 bases for V and 4 bases for J, with a gap of 8 bases between the germline ends. The clonotype was recovered from an adult in good health. Sequences were derived from peripheral blood, sampled on day 0 of AZD1222 vaccination. The chain is assembled from TRBV9 and TRBJ2-1; 5 matching bases give a weak D call of TRBD2. The nucleotide sequence reads as follows: TGTGCCAGCAGCGTAGGACTAAAATACAATGAGCAGTTCTTC. Translated, it gives CASSVGLKYNEQFF.